This TCR beta chain appears in the sequencing data of a study of blood T cell repertoires in COVID-19 (dated by TCRdb to 2019 to 2021). About the study as a whole: Collaborator samples came from the United States, Italy and Spain and covered acute and convalescent phases of COVID-19. The material from the prospective study consisted of cDNA or gDNA derived from T cells, B-cell-depleted T cells, or PBMCs. Deeply sampled blood TCRbeta repertoires from subjects exposed to, actively infected with, or recovered from COVID-19 were included in the dataset. The repertoires were made available in a free public database intended to serve as a resource for research on the immune response to SARS-CoV-2. Samples came from the ongoing ImmuneRACE study (first 160 participants) plus 1,254 subjects from 6 global collaborators. Sample metadata almost always included a de-identified subject ID, COVID-19 status, age in years and sex. Where available, HLA class I and class II types were taken from metadata supplied by the sample provider and were not determined by assay-based typing.

CDR1 is given as KGHSH and CDR2 as LQKENI, both from the germline V gene. Relative to germline, V is 3 bases shorter and J is 0 bases shorter, with 8 bases between their ends. The CDR3 covers 15 residues, taking in both the cysteine and the phenylalanine. The only DNA kept is the CDR3, 45 bases in frame from the first base. The collaborating institutions used their own protocols to collect whole blood in K2EDTA tubes. Collaborator samples were shipped for TCRbeta analysis as frozen whole blood, isolated PBMCs, or DNA extracted from either sample type. Study-level results and caveats: The quantity of clinical and demographic metadata differed by source and by participant and was supplied without curation.

TCRbeta CDR3 regions were amplified from genomic DNA by means of the immunoSEQ Assay, a bias-controlled multiplex PCR. In the authors' own workflow: The number of nucleated cells in each sample was estimated by amplification of reference gene primers within the assay. To quantify the absolute abundance of each unique TCRbeta CDR3 rearrangement, sequence reads were collapsed and filtered. For each sample, productive Simpson clonality was calculated by taking the square root of Simpson's diversity index across productive rearrangements. Here the immuneACCESS table is served through TCRdb, limited to in-frame sequences with V and J called. Missing clones are a known gap in these copies; in checked studies unresolved V genes cover under half, and the rest lacks a known reason. V, J and clone size are those of that table, while D and trimming were read from the DNA. The sample records approximately 150,000 clones, 70% to 90% of which are singletons. The ten largest clones represent about 1% of the sample.

On this clone itself: This clone's antigen is unknown. There are no base qualities to consult, and no much larger clone falls within one base.

Sequenced material: peripheral blood. The rearranged chain carries TRBV18 and TRBJ1-4; TRBD1 is a weak D gene call, 5 bases matching. The origin of this receptor is a man aged 40-49 years with acute or convalescent COVID-19. For the CDR3, the sequence is CASSPGGPTNEKLFF. In nucleotide form, the sequence is TGTGCCAGCTCACCCGGGGGTCCAACTAATGAAAAACTGTTTTTT.